One and the same sample provided the 20 T cell receptor beta chains below, sequenced in a study of molecular identifiers for immune sequencing clone quantification. TCRdb fed the PCR reads into MiXCR, producing one record per CDR3 protein. This sample has hundreds of thousands of distinct CDR3 sequences, with about 25% found just once. Sequenced input: naive CD8+ T cells from blood, with Jurkat cell RNA spiked in. The subset: FACS-sorted CD8+CD4-CCR7+CD45RA+ naive T cells. The receptors derive from a human donor in good health. Some libraries in this study had Jurkat cell RNA spiked in.

This clonotype was observed a handful of times. The V gene is TRBV21-1, the J gene TRBJ2-3; TRBD2, the table's D call, lacks a check against the DNA. TRBV21-1 is a known pseudogene. This CDR3 contains 17 residues. Here the CDR3 reads CASSKRLAGWSTDTQYF. Here the CDR3 DNA reads TGTGCCAGCAGCAAACGGTTAGCGGGATGGAGCACAGATACGCAGTATTTT.

This clonotype was recorded a few times. The chain couples TRBV9 to TRBJ1-1, with D possibly matching TRBD1 (5 bases). Germline CDR1 and CDR2: SGDLS and YYNGEE. This CDR3 comprises 15 residues. V was shortened by 0 bases and J by 2 bases, with 11 bases between the two germline ends. CDR3: CASSVEGRGNTEAFF. The DNA of the CDR3 is TGTGCCAGCAGCGTAGAAGGTAGGGGAAACACTGAAGCTTTCTTT.

As to this clonotype: This may be a read error, as it is one base from a much larger clone. The chain links TRBV5-1 to TRBJ1-1; no definite D call. The CDR3 has 17 residues. Germline V gene data show CDR1 as SGHRS and CDR2 as YFSETQ. V dropped 0 bases and J dropped 2 bases, with 17 bases sitting between them. The chain's CDR3 is CASSLVMVDAINTEAFF. In DNA form, the CDR3 reads TGCGCCAGCAGCTTGGTGATGGTCGACGCAATAAACACTGAAGCTTTCTTT.

This clonotype was picked up many times. This chain joins TRBV5-4 and TRBJ2-3; tentatively, D is TRBD1 (5 bases). This CDR3 region has 14 residues. Looked up from germline, CDR1 is SGHNT and CDR2 is YYREEE (reference sequence). V lost 2 bases, J lost 3 bases, and 10 bases lay in between. CDR3 loop: CASSFKGATDTQYF. CDR3 in DNA: TGTGCCAGCAGCTTCAAAGGGGCAACAGATACGCAGTATTTT.

A few counts support this clonotype. This sequence joins TRBV27 and TRBJ2-7; 7 nucleotides match TRBD1. The germline V gene encodes CDR1 MNHEY and CDR2 SMNVEV (reference sequence). Trimming removed 3 bases from V and 1 base from J; junction bases left unmatched: 9. CDR3 length: 16 amino acids. In DNA form, the CDR3 reads TGTGCCAGCAGTTTCCCGAGGGGGCGGCAATCCTACGAGCAGTACTTC. Translated: CASSFPRGRQSYEQYF.

This clonotype has ten or more counts. This chain joins TRBV4-3 and TRBJ2-3, with 10 nucleotides matching TRBD1. CDR1 is LGHNA, CDR2 YSLEER, per germline. CDR3 length: 16 residues. The V and J ends lost 3 bases and 4 bases, in that order; junction bases with no gene match: 7. For the CDR3, the DNA is TGCGCCAGCAGCCAGGACAGGGGGAGGGTTGCAGATACGCAGTATTTT. Translated: CASSQDRGRVADTQYF.

The sample holds a few counts of this clonotype. The chain employs TRBV4-3 and TRBJ1-4; D not certain. The CDR3 extends over 15 amino acids. V lost 0 bases to trimming and J lost 0 bases, with 5 bases between them. CDR1 and CDR2 from the germline V gene are LGHNA and YSLEER. For the CDR3, the DNA is TGCGCCAGCAGCCAAGATCAGGCAACTAATGAAAAACTGTTTTTT. This gives the protein CASSQDQATNEKLFF.

The chain is built from TRBV19 and TRBJ2-6, with a weak D call TRBD2 (6 bases). The CDR3 consists of 16 residues. Per the germline V gene, CDR1 is LNHDA and CDR2 is SQIVND (reference sequence). V dropped 6 bases and J dropped 4 bases, with 16 bases sitting between them. CDR3 residues: CASSPRDSWGANVLTF. CDR3 DNA: TGTGCCAGTAGCCCCCGGGACTCCTGGGGGGCCAACGTCCTGACTTTC.

Comments on this clonotype: A much larger clonotype is one base distant, so this may be a read error. This chain joins TRBV27 and TRBJ2-2; D is ambiguous. The CDR3 extends over 14 amino acids. The germline gives CDR1 MNHEY, CDR2 SMNVEV (reference sequence). Here the CDR3 reads CASGLWGNTGELFF. The CDR3, as DNA: TGTGCCAGCGGTTTATGGGGGAACACCGGGGAGCTGTTTTTT.

This clonotype was counted many times. The J gene is TRBJ2-3, the V gene TRBV4-3; tentative D call: TRBD2 (6 bases). The CDR3 consists of 16 residues. Looked up from germline, CDR1 is LGHNA and CDR2 is YSLEER. Trimming took off 0 bases at V and 2 bases at J, with 12 bases between the two ends. The CDR3 DNA sequence: TGCGCCAGCAGCCAAGATTATACGGGAGCCACAGATACGCAGTATTTT. Its translation: CASSQDYTGATDTQYF.

This clonotype was counted a few times. V usage is TRBV6-2 or TRBV6-3 and J usage is TRBJ2-4; D possibly corresponds to TRBD1 (5 bases). The CDR3 consists of 17 residues. V was clipped by 0 bases and J by 8 bases, with 20 bases between them. From germline, CDR1 is MNHEY and CDR2 SVGEGT. The CDR3 sequence: CASSYSKVWGWADIQYF. The CDR3 DNA follows: TGTGCCAGCAGTTACTCGAAGGTTTGGGGCTGGGCGGACATTCAGTACTTC.

This clonotype appeared many times. The chain has TRBV13 and TRBJ2-3; TRBD2 agrees at 11 bases. Germline V CDR1 and CDR2: PRHDT, FYEKMQ (reference sequence). V shed 0 bases, J shed 3 bases, and the junction held 2 bases outside the gene matches. This CDR3 contains 16 residues. The CDR3 protein is CASSLGASGRTDTQYF. Here the CDR3 DNA reads TGTGCCAGCAGCTTAGGGGCTAGCGGGAGGACAGATACGCAGTATTTT.

There are a few counts of this clonotype. The rearrangement joins TRBV2 to TRBJ1-4; TRBD1 might be the D (5 bases). The CDR3 sequence is 15 residues long. V shed 7 bases and J shed 7 bases, with 19 bases lying between them. Germline V gene lookup returns CDR1 SNHLY and CDR2 FYNNEI. CDR3 sequence (DNA): TGTGCCAGCACCACCCTCTGGGGGGAGAGTGAAAAACTGTTTTTT. Its protein product is CASTTLWGESEKLFF.

This clonotype appeared many times. The genes are TRBV7-9 and TRBJ2-7; perhaps D is TRBD1 or TRBD2 (6 bases each). The CDR3 has 11 amino acids. Per the germline V gene, CDR1 is SEHNR and CDR2 is FQNEAQ (reference sequence). V was trimmed by 7 bases and J by 5 bases, leaving 9 bases between them. CDR3 loop: CASTGAHEQYF. The CDR3 DNA follows: TGTGCCAGCACGGGGGCCCACGAGCAGTACTTC.

This clonotype has at least ten counts. The CDR3 DNA reads TGTGCCAGCAGTTCCGTGGGTAGGGGCGGCAATCAGCCCCAGCATTTT. Its translation: CASSSVGRGGNQPQHF. V usage is TRBV12-3 or TRBV12-4 and J usage is TRBJ1-5; maybe TRBD1 (5 bases). CDR3 length equals 16 residues. V lost 4 bases to trimming and J lost 2 bases, with 15 bases between them.

This clonotype was observed at least ten times. The rearrangement uses TRBV4-3 and TRBJ2-7; D uncertain. V was cut by 0 bases and J by 0 bases, with 15 bases left in between. This CDR3 has 17 amino acids. Germline CDR1 and CDR2: LGHNA and YSLEER. CDR3 region: CASSQDSAGVGSYEQYF. DNA for the CDR3: TGCGCCAGCAGCCAAGATTCGGCCGGAGTCGGCTCCTACGAGCAGTACTTC.

This clonotype was counted ten times or more. This chain connects TRBV7-2 to TRBJ2-1; 9 bases align to TRBD2. The CDR3 contains 16 residues. With V trimmed by 1 base and J by 4 bases, 5 bases remained unmatched. Per germline, CDR1 SGHTA and CDR2 FQGNSA. The CDR3 DNA reads as TGTGCCAGCAGCTTAGGAGGTAGCGGGAGTTACAATGAGCAGTTCTTC. Its translation: CASSLGGSGSYNEQFF.

This chain uses TRBV25-1 with TRBJ2-5, with 7 bases fitting TRBD1. V lost 0 bases to trimming and J lost 1 base; unmatched junction nucleotides: 5. The CDR3 extends over 16 amino acids. Germline assignment: CDR1 MGHDK and CDR2 SYGVNS. CDR3 amino acids: CASSEYGTVSQETQYF. CDR3 coding DNA: TGTGCCAGCAGTGAATATGGGACAGTCAGCCAAGAGACCCAGTACTTC.

V is TRBV28 and J is TRBJ1-1; D is unclear. Germline CDR1 and CDR2: MDHEN and SYDVKM. This CDR3 spans 13 amino acids. V lost 7 bases to trimming and J lost 0 bases, with 9 bases between them. CDR3 in amino acids: CASIDSMNTEAFF. The CDR3 DNA sequence: TGTGCCAGCATTGATTCCATGAACACTGAAGCTTTCTTT.

The rearrangement uses TRBV6-2 or TRBV6-3 and TRBJ2-7; 8 positions match TRBD2. CDR3 length: 14 amino acids. Germline-derived CDR1 and CDR2 are MNHEY and SVGEGT. V lost 5 bases and J lost 3; bases outside the gene matches: 6. CDR3 protein: CASSTREGRYEQYF. As DNA, the CDR3 is TGTGCCAGCAGTACCCGGGAGGGCCGCTACGAGCAGTACTTC.